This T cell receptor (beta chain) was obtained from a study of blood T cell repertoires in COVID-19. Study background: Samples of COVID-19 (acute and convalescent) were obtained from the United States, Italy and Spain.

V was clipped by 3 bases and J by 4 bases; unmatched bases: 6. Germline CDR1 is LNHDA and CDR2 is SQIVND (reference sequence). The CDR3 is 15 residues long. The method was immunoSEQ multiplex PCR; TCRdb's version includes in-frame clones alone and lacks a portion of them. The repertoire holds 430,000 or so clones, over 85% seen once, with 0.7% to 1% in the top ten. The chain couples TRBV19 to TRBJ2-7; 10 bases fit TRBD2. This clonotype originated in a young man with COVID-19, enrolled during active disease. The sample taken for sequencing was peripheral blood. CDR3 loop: CASSILAGVGYEQYF. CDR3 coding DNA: TGTGCCAGTAGTATCCTAGCGGGAGTCGGGTACGAGCAGTACTTC.